The 29 T cell receptor beta chains given below trace back to one sample, sequenced in a study of cytomegalovirus exposure and HLA in healthy donors. The primer mix had 60 Vbeta and 13 Jbeta primers. Clones were read by immunoSEQ multiplex PCR, and TCRdb kept only the in-frame ones, dropping some. This table has over 80,000 clones, roughly two thirds appearing once. Sequences were obtained from PBMCs. The receptors were sampled from a middle-aged man in good health and CMV-seronegative.

This clone has ten or more counts. J is TRBJ2-3 and V is TRBV2; D unresolved. This CDR3 spans 15 amino acids. Germline assignment: CDR1 SNHLY and CDR2 FYNNEI. V was cut by 4 bases and J by 2 bases, with 13 bases left in between. CDR3: CASSGRHGVTDTQYF. The CDR3 DNA is TGTGCCAGCAGTGGAAGACATGGTGTCACAGATACGCAGTATTTT.

This clone was recorded once. The chain links TRBV28 to TRBJ2-5, with TRBD1 matching over 8 bases. With V trimmed by 7 bases and J by 4 bases, 23 bases remained unmatched. Germline loops: CDR1 MDHEN, CDR2 SYDVKM. This CDR3 region has 19 residues. The CDR3: CASNPTGPGGEGYGETQYF. Here the CDR3 DNA reads TGTGCCAGCAATCCGACCGGGCCAGGGGGCGAGGGATATGGAGAGACCCAGTACTTC.

The V gene is TRBV28, the J gene TRBJ1-1; TRBD1 matches 8 bases. CDR1 and CDR2 from the germline V gene are MDHEN and SYDVKM. V lost 7 bases, J lost 3 bases, and 4 bases stayed unmatched. The CDR3 has 13 amino acids. CDR3 residues: CASISGGDTEAFF. CDR3 sequence (DNA): TGTGCCAGCATCTCAGGGGGCGACACTGAAGCTTTCTTT.

This clone was observed a handful of times. The J gene is TRBJ2-7, the V gene TRBV4-3; no reliable D call. Germline V gives CDR1 LGHNA, CDR2 YSLEER. The CDR3 is 13 residues long. Trimming stripped 1 base from V and 3 bases from J, with 7 bases between. CDR3 nucleotide sequence: TGCGCCAGCAGCCAAGGGTCGGGCTACGAGCAGTACTTC. This gives the protein CASSQGSGYEQYF.

This clone showed up just a few times. This sequence joins TRBV4-3 and TRBJ1-2; 7 nucleotides align to TRBD1. Germline V gene sequence: CDR1 LGHNA, CDR2 YSLEER. The length of the CDR3 is 15 residues. The V gene end was trimmed by 6 bases and the J gene end by 8 bases; junction bases not matched to a gene: 15. CDR3 protein: CASSPTGYRGDGYTF. The CDR3 DNA reads TGCGCCAGCAGTCCTACCGGTTACAGGGGAGACGGCTACACCTTC.

This chain joins TRBV7-8 and TRBJ2-1, with 8 bases fitting TRBD1. CDR3 length: 14 amino acids. V lost 5 bases and J lost 5; bases outside the gene matches: 5. Germline loops: CDR1 SGHVS, CDR2 FQNEAQ. The CDR3 DNA sequence: TGTGCCAGCAGCACGACAGGGGATGACAATGAGCAGTTCTTC. It specifies CASSTTGDDNEQFF.

This clone was counted between two and nine times. V usage is TRBV5-1 and J usage is TRBJ2-1; D is possibly TRBD1 (6 bases). Germline CDR1 SGHRS, CDR2 YFSETQ. The CDR3 loop spans 15 amino acids. The germline V and J ends were trimmed by 2 bases and 5 bases, with 14 bases remaining between them. The CDR3 is CASSFRGVVNNEQFF. The CDR3 DNA reads as TGCGCCAGCAGCTTCAGGGGAGTGGTTAACAATGAGCAGTTCTTC.

The gene calls are TRBV5-5 and TRBJ2-1, with 8 positions matching TRBD2. With 3 bases clipped from V and 0 bases from J, the junction kept 8 bases outside the gene matches. Germline values: CDR1 SGHKS, CDR2 YYEKEE (reference sequence). The CDR3 length is 17 residues. The CDR3 sequence: CASSSRGGTNSYNEQFF. CDR3 nucleotide sequence: TGTGCCAGCAGCTCCCGGGGGGGGACCAACTCCTACAATGAGCAGTTCTTC.

The CDR3 region has the DNA TGTGCCAGCAGCACTCAGGGGAGCAATCAGCCCCAGCATTTT. Residues: CASSTQGSNQPQHF. The rearrangement links TRBV2 to TRBJ1-5; the D gene is possibly TRBD1 (6 bases). Germline CDR1 is SNHLY and CDR2 is FYNNEI. Trimming cost V 6 bases and J 1 base, with 10 bases left between them. The length of the CDR3 is 14 residues. Complete variable domain (other parts from reference TRBV2 and TRBJ1-5): EPEVTQTPSHQVTQMGQEVILRCVPISNHLYFYWYRQILGQKVEFLVSFYNNEISEKSEIFDDQFSVERPDGSNFTLKIRSTKLEDSAMYFCASSTQGSNQPQHFGDGTRLSIL.

The V call is TRBV10-3, the J call TRBJ2-7; the D gene is possibly TRBD2 (6 bases). CDR3 length: 13 amino acids. The V and J ends lost 11 bases and 0 bases respectively, with 14 bases between them. Germline-derived CDR1 and CDR2 are ENHRY and SYGVKD. DNA for the CDR3: TGTGCCGGGGCGGAGGGGAGCTCCTACGAGCAGTACTTC. Its protein product is CAGAEGSSYEQYF.

The chain is built from TRBV6-4 and TRBJ1-2; 10 nucleotides agree with TRBD1. Germline CDR1 is MRHNA and CDR2 is SNTAGT. This CDR3 has 16 amino acids. With V trimmed by 2 bases and J by 9 bases, 12 bases remained unmatched. In DNA, the CDR3 is TGTGCCAGCAGTGACCCCCCGGGACAGGGGATTGTTAGCTACACCTTC. The encoded protein is CASSDPPGQGIVSYTF.

This chain joins TRBV29-1 and TRBJ2-7; 7 bases are a match to TRBD1. With V trimmed by 3 bases and J by 4 bases, 3 bases remained unmatched. CDR1 and CDR2 (germline): SQVTM, ANQGSEA. The CDR3 has 12 residues. CDR3 in DNA: TGCAGCGTTGACGCAGGGGGTTACGAGCAGTACTTC. Its protein is CSVDAGGYEQYF.

V is TRBV14 and J is TRBJ1-2, with D unresolved. Germline assignment: CDR1 SGHDN and CDR2 FVKESK. This CDR3 is 18 amino acids long. V was shortened by 1 base and J by 4 bases, with 22 bases between the two germline ends. The CDR3 coding sequence is TGTGCCAGCAGCCAAGGCCGGAGCCCCGGTTTAGAGAGCTATGGCTACACCTTC. This gives the protein CASSQGRSPGLESYGYTF.

The J gene is TRBJ1-6, the V gene TRBV7-2; TRBD1 might be the D (6 bases). The CDR3 loop spans 16 amino acids. Germline CDR1 reads SGHTA; CDR2 reads FQGNSA. V was cut by 3 bases and J by 5 bases, with 14 bases left in between. The CDR3 reads CASSFPRTVDNSPLHF. DNA of the CDR3: TGTGCCAGCAGCTTCCCGAGGACAGTTGATAATTCACCCCTCCACTTT. Based on the CDR3 plus reference TRBV7-2 and TRBJ1-6, the full variable domain is GAGVSQSPSNKVTEKGKDVELRCDPISGHTALYWYRQSLGQGLEFLIYFQGNSAPDKSGLPSDRFSAERTGGSVSTLTIQRTQQEDSAVYLCASSFPRTVDNSPLHFGNGTRLTVT.

This clone has just a few counts. The chain combines TRBV9 with TRBJ2-1; TRBD2 might be the D (5 bases). The CDR3 runs 15 residues. Germline CDR1 SGDLS, CDR2 YYNGEE. V gave up 3 bases and J gave up 10 bases, with 20 bases separating them. CDR3 protein: CASSAAGKSWSEQFF. CDR3 in DNA: TGTGCCAGCAGCGCGGCGGGCAAAAGTTGGAGCGAGCAGTTCTTC.

The V gene is TRBV6-1, the J gene TRBJ1-6; 9 bases are a match to TRBD1. This CDR3 is built from 15 residues. With V trimmed by 8 bases and J by 7 bases, 9 bases remained unmatched. Germline V CDR1 and CDR2: MNHNS, SASEGT. CDR3 loop: CASGTGGSGNSPLHF. The CDR3 DNA follows: TGTGCCAGCGGAACAGGGGGCTCGGGGAATTCACCCCTCCACTTT.

This clone was counted once. The CDR3 protein is CASSLPSDRGYTF. The CDR3 nucleotides read TGTGCCAGCAGTTTACCCTCGGACAGGGGCTACACCTTC. This sequence joins TRBV28 and TRBJ1-2; 7 bases agree with TRBD1. The CDR3 consists of 13 residues. Germline V CDR1 and CDR2: MDHEN, SYDVKM. V was pared by 2 bases and J by 8 bases, with 5 bases of the junction left unmatched.

This clone was picked up a small number of times. The chain has TRBV9 and TRBJ1-2; D remains unclear. This CDR3 has 13 residues. The ends were cut back, 1 base at V and 8 bases at J, with 12 bases in the middle. Germline V CDR1 and CDR2: SGDLS, YYNGEE. The CDR3 sequence: CASSVPGMGGYTF. CDR3 DNA: TGTGCCAGCAGCGTACCGGGGATGGGAGGCTACACCTTC.

The chain couples TRBV5-1 to TRBJ2-5, with 10 bases matching TRBD2. The germline V gene encodes CDR1 SGHRS and CDR2 YFSETQ. V shed 0 bases and J 5 bases; nucleotides not matched to a gene: 7. The CDR3 length is 16 residues. This CDR3 reads CASSLVLAGGQETQYF. The CDR3 region has the DNA TGCGCCAGCAGCTTGGTGTTAGCGGGGGGCCAGGAGACCCAGTACTTC.

The genes are TRBV7-9 and TRBJ2-3; 8 nucleotides align to TRBD2. The CDR3 runs to 15 residues. CDR1 SEHNR and CDR2 FQNEAQ come from the germline V gene (reference sequence). V lost 6 bases to trimming and J lost 6 bases; unmatched junction nucleotides: 11. The CDR3 nucleotides read TGTGCCAGCAGTAGCCTCGGGGGGGCCGGGGATACGCAGTATTTT. Translating gives CASSSLGGAGDTQYF.

This clone was counted once. CDR3 DNA: TGTGCCAGCAGAACGACAGGGAGCACAGATACGCAGTATTTT. Protein sequence: CASRTTGSTDTQYF. J is TRBJ2-3 and V is TRBV5-4; 7 bases match TRBD1. With 5 bases clipped from V and 0 bases from J, the junction kept 3 bases outside the gene matches. Germline CDR1 SGHNT, CDR2 YYREEE (reference sequence). The CDR3 has 14 amino acids.

The rearrangement joins TRBV5-1 to TRBJ2-7; the D gene is possibly TRBD2 (7 bases). Trimming stripped 4 bases from V and 6 bases from J, with 20 bases between. CDR1 and CDR2 (germline): SGHRS, YFSETQ. The CDR3 is made up of 15 amino acids. The DNA of the CDR3 is TGCGCCAGCAGCCCCCTCTGGCGGGGGCCCGTCGAGCAGTACTTC. Amino acids: CASSPLWRGPVEQYF.

J is TRBJ1-4 and V is TRBV10-3, with a tentative D call TRBD1 (6 bases). Per the germline V gene, CDR1 is ENHRY and CDR2 is SYGVKD. This CDR3 comprises 15 residues. Trimming left V 0 bases short and J 7 bases short, with 12 bases between. The CDR3 DNA reads TGTGCCATCAGTGAGTCGAACAGGGTGGGTGAAAAACTGTTTTTT. It codes for CAISESNRVGEKLFF.

This chain links TRBV6-1 with TRBJ1-4, with D maybe TRBD1 (5 bases). Germline-derived CDR1 and CDR2 are MNHNS and SASEGT. This CDR3 contains 13 residues. V was clipped by 3 bases and J by 8 bases, with 10 bases between them. The CDR3 bases are TGTGCCAGCAGTGATCCAGGGTCCGAAAAACTGTTTTTT. As protein: CASSDPGSEKLFF.

The chain links TRBV28 to TRBJ2-7, with 8 bases identical to TRBD1. This CDR3 comprises 14 residues. Looked up from germline, CDR1 is MDHEN and CDR2 is SYDVKM. V trimming: 8 bases; J trimming: 3 bases; junction bases outside the gene matches: 9. The CDR3 nucleotides are TGTGCCAGCGTAGACAGGGGACCGAACTACGAGCAGTACTTC. Its translation is CASVDRGPNYEQYF. Together with reference TRBV28 and TRBJ2-7, the CDR3 gives the full variable domain: DVKVTQSSRYLVKRTGEKVFLECVQDMDHENMFWYRQDPGLGLRLIYFSYDVKMKEKGDIPEGYSVSREKKERFSLILESASTNQTSMYLCASVDRGPNYEQYFGPGTRLTVT.

The genes are TRBV5-4 and TRBJ1-2; 8 nucleotides match TRBD1. The V and J ends lost 3 bases and 8 bases, in that order; junction bases with no gene match: 6. The CDR3 runs 13 residues. Germline lookup yields CDR1 SGHNT and CDR2 YYREEE (reference sequence). CDR3 region: CASSSPTGEGYTF. The CDR3, as DNA: TGTGCCAGCAGCTCCCCGACAGGGGAAGGCTACACCTTC.

The chain employs TRBV6-6 and TRBJ1-4, with a possible D match to TRBD1 (5 bases). The CDR3 runs to 14 residues. Germline V gene lookup returns CDR1 MNHNY and CDR2 SVGAGI (reference sequence). Trimming left V 5 bases short and J 0 bases short, with 7 bases between. CDR3 sequence: CASSGGATNEKLFF. CDR3 in DNA: TGTGCCAGCAGTGGGGGGGCAACTAATGAAAAACTGTTTTTT.

This clone occurred once. The chain combines TRBV10-1 with TRBJ2-2, with TRBD2 as a possible D gene (8 bases). Trimming took 1 base from V and 5 from J, leaving 23 bases between them. The CDR3 loop spans 19 amino acids. Germline CDR1 is WNHNN and CDR2 is SYGVQD (reference sequence). The CDR3 DNA reads TGCGCCAGCAGTGAGTGGGACAGTGCCGGGACTAGTAGGACCGGGGAGCTGTTTTTT. Residues: CASSEWDSAGTSRTGELFF.

The V gene is TRBV19, the J gene TRBJ2-7; 8 bases match TRBD1. Germline trimming cut 3 bases from V and 5 bases from J; bases unmatched to any gene: 6. Germline-derived CDR1 and CDR2 are LNHDA and SQIVND (reference sequence). The CDR3 covers 14 residues. In DNA form, the CDR3 reads TGTGCCAGTAGTATTCGACAGGGGAGGAACGAGCAGTACTTC. Protein: CASSIRQGRNEQYF.